What follows are 30 T cell receptor beta chains derived from one specimen sequenced in a study of blood T cell repertoires in COVID-19 (dated by TCRdb to 2020 to 2021). The protocol used for the library was the immunoSEQ multiplex PCR assay. In its TCRdb copy, this immuneACCESS table keeps in-frame sequences only and misses some clones. Where compared with another copy, unresolved V genes explain less than half of these, and the others have no known cause. This sample holds roughly 43,000 clones; approximately 80% were observed only once. The top ten clonotypes cover about 25% of the sample. Source material: peripheral blood. All receptors come from a woman aged 55-70 years with acute or convalescent COVID-19.

In this sample, this clone turned up a few times. This chain links TRBV6-6 with TRBJ2-7; TRBD2 might be the D (7 bases). Trimming removed 11 bases from V and 5 bases from J, with 13 bases in between. The CDR3 sequence is 11 residues long. Germline CDR1 is MNHNY and CDR2 is SVGAGI (reference sequence). For the CDR3, the DNA is TGTGCCGGAGGCGGGGGCGACGAGCAGTACTTC. This translates into CAGGGGDEQYF.

The genes are TRBV6-2 or TRBV6-3 and TRBJ1-1, with a possible D match to TRBD1 (6 bases). This CDR3 is 14 amino acids long. V was trimmed by 0 bases and J by 5 bases, leaving 10 bases between them. Per germline, CDR1 MNHEY and CDR2 SVGEGT. The CDR3 DNA sequence: TGTGCCAGCAGTTACTCCCAGGGGTTGACTGAAGCTTTCTTT. This codes for CASSYSQGLTEAFF.

This chain links TRBV7-8 with TRBJ1-5, with D unresolved. Trimming removed 5 bases from V and 1 base from J, with 18 bases in between. The CDR3 runs to 17 residues. Germline lookup yields CDR1 SGHVS and CDR2 FQNEAQ. DNA of the CDR3: TGTGCCAGCAGCCGGAACGGGGTCGGGTCAAGCAATCAGCCCCAGCATTTT. Amino acids: CASSRNGVGSSNQPQHF. Supplemented by reference TRBV7-8 and TRBJ1-5, the full variable domain reads GAGVSQSPRYKVAKRGQDVALRCDPISGHVSLFWYQQALGQGPEFLTYFQNEAQLDKSGLPSDRFFAERPEGSVSTLKIQRTQQEDSAVYLCASSRNGVGSSNQPQHFGDGTRLSIL.

The table lists this clone with a count of one. The J gene is TRBJ2-2, the V gene TRBV29-1; the match to TRBD1 covers 12 bases. J was trimmed by 6 bases and V by 8 bases; bases with no gene match: 4. Germline values: CDR1 SQVTM, CDR2 ANQGSEA. The CDR3 sequence is 13 residues long. This chain's CDR3 is CSTGTGGPGELFF. CDR3 sequence (DNA): TGCAGCACCGGGACAGGGGGCCCCGGGGAGCTGTTTTTT.

V usage is TRBV7-2 and J usage is TRBJ1-1; D perhaps matches TRBD1 (6 bases). Germline V gene sequence: CDR1 SGHTA, CDR2 FQGNSA. The CDR3 is 14 amino acids. The V and J ends lost 2 bases and 3 bases respectively, with 10 bases between them. CDR3 protein: CASSLRGLDTEAFF. The CDR3 bases are TGTGCCAGCAGCTTAAGGGGGTTGGACACTGAAGCTTTCTTT. The entire variable domain, with the rest obtained from reference TRBV7-2 and TRBJ1-1, is as follows: GAGVSQSPSNKVTEKGKDVELRCDPISGHTALYWYRQSLGQGLEFLIYFQGNSAPDKSGLPSDRFSAERTGGSVSTLTIQRTQQEDSAVYLCASSLRGLDTEAFFGQGTRLTVV.

The chain is built from TRBV25-1 and TRBJ1-3; D unclear. Germline V CDR1 and CDR2: MGHDK, SYGVNS. The CDR3 runs to 14 residues. Trimming shortened V by 1 base and J by 2 bases, and 6 bases separated the two germline ends. The CDR3 sequence: CASSESGAGNTIYF. The CDR3 DNA sequence: TGTGCCAGCAGTGAATCGGGAGCTGGAAACACCATATATTTT.

V gene TRBV7-2 combines with J gene TRBJ2-2, with a tentative D call TRBD1 (7 bases). Trimming shortened V by 0 bases and J by 7 bases, and 18 bases separated the two germline ends. This CDR3 region has 17 residues. Germline CDR1 and CDR2: SGHTA and FQGNSA. CDR3 region: CASSLAQSGGPIGELFF. CDR3 sequence (DNA): TGTGCCAGCAGCTTAGCGCAATCAGGGGGGCCGATCGGGGAGCTGTTTTTT.

The J gene is TRBJ1-2, the V gene TRBV4-1; 10 nucleotides line up with TRBD1. Trimming removed 4 bases from V and 3 bases from J; junction bases left unmatched: 5. The CDR3 consists of 15 residues. Germline V gene lookup returns CDR1 MGHRA and CDR2 YSYEKL. CDR3 residues: CASSRPGTGDYGYTF. The CDR3 coding sequence is TGCGCCAGCAGCCGACCCGGGACAGGGGACTATGGCTACACCTTC.

This sequence joins TRBV3-1 (or the pseudogene TRBV3-2) and TRBJ2-4; D is unclear. The CDR3 totals 15 residues. CDR1 LGHDT and CDR2 YNNKEL come from the germline V gene (reference sequence). V gave up 1 base and J gave up 0 bases, with 7 bases separating them. CDR3: CASSQALLAKNIQYF. As DNA, the CDR3 is TGTGCCAGCAGCCAAGCCCTACTAGCCAAAAACATTCAGTACTTC.

The chain employs TRBV5-1 and TRBJ2-3; 7 positions match TRBD2. The J segment lost 6 bases and the V segment lost 7 bases, leaving 5 bases of the junction unmatched. Germline assignment: CDR1 SGHRS and CDR2 YFSETQ. The CDR3 length is 12 residues. CDR3 sequence (DNA): TGCGCCAGCGGGGGGGGAGTGGATACGCAGTATTTT. It specifies CASGGGVDTQYF.

J is TRBJ1-6 and V is TRBV27; no clear D gene. CDR1 is MNHEY, CDR2 SMNVEV, per germline (reference sequence). The ends were cut back, 3 bases at V and 7 bases at J, with 10 bases in the middle. This CDR3 is built from 14 residues. The chain's CDR3 is CASSFAEKNSPLHF. The CDR3 coding sequence is TGTGCCAGCAGTTTTGCGGAAAAAAATTCACCCCTCCACTTT.

The chain links TRBV19 to TRBJ1-1; 9 bases align to TRBD1. This CDR3 is 14 amino acids long. CDR1 is LNHDA, CDR2 SQIVND, per germline (reference sequence). V lost 7 bases, J lost 5 bases, and 8 bases stayed unmatched. CDR3 in amino acids: CASTKQGAGTEAFF. Written as DNA, the CDR3 is TGTGCCAGTACTAAACAGGGGGCCGGGACTGAAGCTTTCTTT. The full variable domain, in which reference TRBV19 and TRBJ1-1 provide the parts outside the CDR3, is DGGITQSPKYLFRKEGQNVTLSCEQNLNHDAMYWYRQDPGQGLRLIYYSQIVNDFQKGDIAEGYSVSREKKESFPLTVTSAQKNPTAFYLCASTKQGAGTEAFFGQGTRLTVV.

V gene TRBV7-6 combines with J gene TRBJ2-7; D perhaps matches TRBD1 (6 bases). Germline V lookup: CDR1 SGHVS, CDR2 FNYEAQ. This CDR3 comprises 13 residues. The germline V and J ends were trimmed by 1 base and 3 bases, with 7 bases remaining between them. CDR3 nucleotide sequence: TGTGCCAGCAGCTTAGGGACAGTCTACGAGCAGTACTTC. Residues: CASSLGTVYEQYF.

This clone was detected only a few times. The V gene is TRBV15, the J gene TRBJ2-2, with D hard to call. The length of the CDR3 is 16 residues. Germline CDR1 is LNHNV and CDR2 is YYDKDF (reference sequence). V was pared by 0 bases and J by 2 bases, with 10 bases between. CDR3 DNA: TGTGCCACCAGCAGAGACGGTACCCCTAACACCGGGGAGCTGTTTTTT. It is translated as CATSRDGTPNTGELFF.

V gene TRBV6-1 combines with J gene TRBJ2-1; 9 nucleotides line up with TRBD2. The junction had 9 bases not matched to a gene; V was cut back by 2 bases and J by 4 bases. Germline loops: CDR1 MNHNS, CDR2 SASEGT. CDR3 length: 17 residues. CDR3 residues: CASSEYAPAGGYNEQFF. The CDR3 DNA follows: TGTGCCAGCAGTGAATACGCTCCAGCGGGGGGTTACAATGAGCAGTTCTTC.

The count of this clone is one. This rearrangement joins TRBV3-1 (or the pseudogene TRBV3-2) to TRBJ1-1; D ambiguous. V lost 1 base and J lost 6, with 12 bases in between. Germline CDR1 LGHDT, CDR2 YNNKEL (reference sequence). The CDR3 has 14 amino acids. CDR3: CASSQAITSAEAFF. The CDR3 coding sequence is TGTGCCAGCAGCCAAGCTATAACTTCCGCTGAAGCTTTCTTT.

The CDR3 DNA follows: TGCGCCAGCAGCCAAGATGGCAGAAAACTGTTTTTT. This sequence encodes CASSQDGRKLFF. The rearrangement links TRBV4-1 to TRBJ1-4; D remains ambiguous. The germline gives CDR1 MGHRA, CDR2 YSYEKL. Between the trimmed V and J ends, which lost 0 bases and 10 bases, there was a span of 6 bases. The CDR3 runs 12 residues.

This clone came up once. The chain combines TRBV6-6 with TRBJ1-4, with 8 bases identical to TRBD1. In germline, CDR1 is MNHNY, CDR2 SVGAGI (reference sequence). The CDR3 is 15 residues long. V gave up 6 bases and J gave up 8 bases; unmatched junction bases: 11. The CDR3 DNA follows: TGTGCCAGCAGCTCAGGGGGCGGGGTGGGCGAAAAACTGTTTTTT. This encodes CASSSGGGVGEKLFF.

The chain uses TRBV27 and TRBJ2-7; TRBD1 matches at 9 bases. V shed 4 bases, J shed 5 bases, and the junction held 9 bases outside the gene matches. CDR1 is MNHEY, CDR2 SMNVEV, per germline (reference sequence). This CDR3 has 15 amino acids. The CDR3 DNA sequence: TGTGCCAGCAGTTCACCGGGACAGGGAACCCACGAGCAGTACTTC. Its protein is CASSSPGQGTHEQYF.

The CDR3 DNA is TGCGCCAGCAGCTTGACCAGGGGATCGGCAGATACGCAGTATTTT. This translates into CASSLTRGSADTQYF. V is TRBV5-1 and J is TRBJ2-3; maybe TRBD1 (6 bases). This CDR3 is 15 amino acids long. Germline V CDR1 and CDR2: SGHRS, YFSETQ. V lost 1 base, J lost 4 bases, and 13 bases lay in between.

The chain recombines TRBV11-2 with TRBJ2-7, with TRBD1 matching 7 bases. Trimming at V came to 2 bases and at J to 4 bases, leaving 2 bases not matched to a gene. Germline V gives CDR1 SGHAT, CDR2 FQNNGV. The CDR3 spans 13 residues. The DNA of the CDR3 is TGTGCCAGCAGCTTAAACAGGGGTTACGAGCAGTACTTC. This codes for CASSLNRGYEQYF. Full variable domain (outside the CDR3, taken from reference TRBV11-2 and TRBJ2-7): EAGVAQSPRYKIIEKRQSVAFWCNPISGHATLYWYQQILGQGPKLLIQFQNNGVVDDSQLPKDRFSAERLKGVDSTLKIQPAKLEDSAVYLCASSLNRGYEQYFGPGTRLTVT.

V and J are TRBV5-1 and TRBJ2-2; tentative D call: TRBD2 (6 bases). Germline-derived CDR1 and CDR2 are SGHRS and YFSETQ. The CDR3 runs to 14 residues. V lost 0 bases and J lost 4, with 7 bases in between. CDR3 bases: TGCGCCAGCAGCTTGGTCGGGGGCACCGGGGAGCTGTTTTTT. Translating it yields CASSLVGGTGELFF.

This clone was recorded only once. This chain joins TRBV19 and TRBJ2-4; 7 nucleotides line up with TRBD1. The germline CDR1 and CDR2 sequences are LNHDA and SQIVND (reference sequence). Unmatched junction bases numbered 7, after V lost 7 bases and J lost 4 bases. The CDR3 consists of 14 residues. Here the CDR3 DNA reads TGTGCCAGTACCACCTTACAGGGGAAAAACATTCAGTACTTC. Its translation: CASTTLQGKNIQYF.

The chain couples TRBV5-1 to TRBJ1-2, with TRBD1 as a possible D gene (5 bases). Trimming stripped 5 bases from V and 6 bases from J, with 23 bases between. CDR1 and CDR2 (germline): SGHRS, YFSETQ. The CDR3 loop spans 16 amino acids. The CDR3 region is CASSPRGGQGKNGYTF. The CDR3 bases are TGCGCCAGCAGTCCAAGAGGTGGCCAGGGCAAAAATGGCTACACCTTC.

This clone appeared a few times. This chain joins TRBV20-1 and TRBJ2-7; no clear D. This CDR3 is 11 amino acids long. Germline CDR1 is DFQATT and CDR2 is SNEGSKA (reference sequence). The ends were cut back, 1 base at V and 5 bases at J, with 6 bases in the middle. In DNA form, the CDR3 reads TGCAGTGCTAGAGCCGTTAACGAGCAGTACTTC. Translation: CSARAVNEQYF.

This chain links TRBV28 with TRBJ2-7, with 9 bases identical to TRBD1. Germline-derived CDR1 and CDR2 are MDHEN and SYDVKM. The CDR3 is 16 residues long. V was clipped by 4 bases and J by 0 bases; unmatched bases: 7. The CDR3 DNA is TGTGCCAGCAGTTCGACAGGGGGAATTTCCTCCTACGAGCAGTACTTC. Amino acid sequence: CASSSTGGISSYEQYF. Full variable domain (remainder filled in from reference TRBV28 and TRBJ2-7): DVKVTQSSRYLVKRTGEKVFLECVQDMDHENMFWYRQDPGLGLRLIYFSYDVKMKEKGDIPEGYSVSREKKERFSLILESASTNQTSMYLCASSSTGGISSYEQYFGPGTRLTVT.

V usage is TRBV29-1 and J usage is TRBJ2-2; the match to TRBD1 covers 8 bases. The CDR3 sequence is 13 residues long. The germline V gene has CDR1 SQVTM and CDR2 ANQGSEA. V trimming: 6 bases; J trimming: 0 bases; junction bases outside the gene matches: 0. The CDR3 bases are TGCAGCGTGGGACAGGCGAACACCGGGGAGCTGTTTTTT. The encoded protein is CSVGQANTGELFF.

The V call is TRBV20-1, the J call TRBJ1-2, with 9 bases lining up with TRBD1. CDR1 is DFQATT, CDR2 SNEGSKA, per germline (reference sequence). The CDR3 extends over 11 amino acids. The J segment lost 6 bases and the V segment lost 6 bases, leaving 2 bases of the junction unmatched. The CDR3 sequence is CSARTGDGYTF. The DNA of the CDR3 is TGCAGTGCCCGGACAGGGGATGGCTACACCTTC.

Written as DNA, the CDR3 is TGTGCCAGCAGCCAAGATGCGGGGGGGCATGAGACCCAGTACTTC. Protein sequence: CASSQDAGGHETQYF. The V gene is TRBV14, the J gene TRBJ2-5; 9 bases map to TRBD2. The CDR3 runs to 15 residues. The germline gives CDR1 SGHDN, CDR2 FVKESK. The J segment lost 5 bases and the V segment lost 0 bases, leaving 4 bases of the junction unmatched.

This clone was detected only a few times. The chain is built from TRBV29-1 and TRBJ2-1; TRBD1 aligns across 9 bases. J was trimmed by 6 bases and V by 7 bases; bases with no gene match: 7. CDR3 length: 13 amino acids. The germline CDR1 and CDR2 sequences are SQVTM and ANQGSEA. CDR3 loop: CSAETGGVNEQFF. CDR3 DNA: TGCAGCGCCGAGACAGGGGGGGTCAATGAGCAGTTCTTC.